These 15 T cell receptor delta chains were all obtained from the same sample, sequenced in a study of delta chains in infants with herpesvirus infections. TCR cDNA was made from PBMC RNA with gamma- and delta-chain-specific primers. TCRdb redid clone calling on the RT-PCR reads using CATT. The sample includes more than 700 delta-chain clones, less than 40% of them seen just once. Sequenced material: peripheral blood, taken at time point 1 of longitudinal follow-up. These receptors all stem from a human donor who was a Ugandan infant, either HIV-exposed or HIV-unexposed (not recorded which).

This clone is labeled medium-sized. The gene calls are TRDV2 and TRDJ3; tentative D call: TRDD3 (5 bases). This CDR3 has 18 amino acids. Trimming pared 1 base from V and 0 bases from J, leaving 12 bases between. From germline, CDR1 is GEAIGNYY and CDR2 EKD. Written as DNA, the CDR3 is TGTGCCTGTGACACGGCGGGGGTCAGCTCCTGGGACACCCGACAGATGTTTTTC. It specifies CACDTAGVSSWDTRQMFF.

This chain uses TRDV2 with TRDJ3; TRDD3 matches at 13 bases. Germline V lookup: CDR1 GEAIGNYY, CDR2 EKD. With V trimmed by 3 bases and J by 0 bases, 7 bases remained unmatched. CDR3 size: 20 residues. The CDR3 spells CACDVLGDTPPSWDTRQMFF. CDR3 sequence (DNA): TGTGCCTGTGACGTACTGGGGGATACGCCCCCCTCCTGGGACACCCGACAGATGTTTTTC.

Of note for this clone: A read error is possible here, since a much larger clone lies one base away. The genes are TRDV3 and TRDJ1; possibly TRDD2 or TRDD3 for D (5 bases each). The V end lost 2 bases, the J end lost 1 base, and 29 bases lay between the germline ends. The V gene's germline CDR1 is TVYSNPD and CDR2 GDNSRS (reference sequence). The CDR3 has 19 residues. The CDR3 DNA is TGTGCCTTTCCTTCTATGAGTGAGAGATACTGGAGGAGCACCGATAAACTCATCTTT. Its protein is CAFPSMSERYWRSTDKLIF.

A single count supports this clone. The chain recombines TRAV29/DV5 with TRDJ2; D may correspond to TRDD2 or TRDD3 (8 bases each). Germline CDR1 is NSMFDY and CDR2 is ISSIKDK. The length of the CDR3 is 21 residues. Between the trimmed V and J ends, which lost 2 bases and 1 base, there was a span of 30 bases. In DNA, the CDR3 is TGTGCAGCAAGAGCAACTTCCTACAGCTACTGGGGGCCTGATTTGACAGCACAACTCTTCTTT. This sequence encodes CAARATSYSYWGPDLTAQLFF.

In its sample, this clone ranks as medium-sized. The chain recombines TRDV2 with TRDJ3; 7 bases are shared with TRDD3. The CDR3 consists of 17 residues. Unmatched junction bases numbered 1, after V lost 0 bases and J lost 0 bases. Germline V CDR1 and CDR2: GEAIGNYY, EKD. CDR3 in DNA: TGTGCCTGTGACACCTGGGGGAGCTCCTGGGACACCCGACAGATGTTTTTC. Translation: CACDTWGSSWDTRQMFF.

The genes are TRDV2 and TRDJ2, with 13 bases that match TRDD3. V lost 3 bases and J lost 6; bases outside the gene matches: 3. CDR1 is GEAIGNYY and CDR2 is EKD in the germline V gene. This CDR3 is built from 15 residues. DNA for the CDR3: TGTGCCTGTGACGTACTGGGGGATACGCCAGCACAACTCTTCTTT. Protein product: CACDVLGDTPAQLFF.

Relative to its sample, this clone is large. The CDR3 loop reads CAARRRRLQVGDSELDKLIF. The DNA of the CDR3 is TGTGCAGCACGCCGCCGTAGACTACAGGTGGGGGACAGCGAGCTAGATAAACTCATCTTT. The chain joins TRAV29/DV5 to TRDJ1; 7 positions agree with TRDD3. Germline CDR1 reads NSMFDY; CDR2 reads ISSIKDK. The V gene end was trimmed by 4 bases and the J gene end by 5 bases; junction bases not matched to a gene: 29. CDR3 length: 20 amino acids.

On this clone: It is likely a read error: a sequence one base away is far more abundant. The chain combines TRDV2 with TRDJ3, with D tentatively TRDD3 (6 bases). Trimming pared 2 bases from V and 3 bases from J, leaving 13 bases between. The CDR3 has 17 residues. The germline V gene has CDR1 GEAIGNYY and CDR2 EKD. The CDR3 is CACDITEGYWDTRQMFF. As DNA, the CDR3 is TGTGCCTGTGACATTACTGAGGGATACTGGGACACCCGACAGATGTTTTTC.

This clone is large within its sample. The CDR3 region is CALGEHFPLNIGAQLFF. DNA for the CDR3: TGTGCTCTTGGGGAACACTTCCCCCTAAACATTGGAGCACAACTCTTCTTT. The chain employs TRDV1 and TRDJ2; D is perhaps TRDD2 (5 bases). With 1 base removed from V and 7 bases from J, the gap between germline ends came to 19 bases. Germline V lookup: CDR1 TSWWSYY, CDR2 QGS. The CDR3 has 17 amino acids.

Concerning this clone: This probably arose from a read error, given a far larger clone one base away. The identical CDR3 is also encoded by other nucleotide sequences in the sample. The chain joins TRDV2 to TRDJ3, with 12 bases fitting TRDD3. This CDR3 is built from 19 residues. The germline gives CDR1 GEAIGNYY, CDR2 EKD. The V segment lost 3 bases and the J segment 1 base; nucleotides outside the gene matches: 6. CDR3 region: CACDVLGDTKSWDTRQMFF. CDR3 sequence (DNA): TGTGCCTGTGACGTACTGGGGGATACAAAGTCCTGGGACACCCGACAGATGTTTTTC.

As concerns this clone: A far larger clone is off by one base, so a read error is likely. The gene calls are TRDV1 and TRDJ1; 12 nucleotides line up with TRDD3. J was trimmed by 4 bases and V by 0 bases; bases with no gene match: 9. Germline V gene sequence: CDR1 TSWWSYY, CDR2 QGS. The CDR3 runs 18 residues. The CDR3 DNA is TGTGCTCTTGGGGAACTTCCCCACCTGGGGGATACGAACGATAAACTCATCTTT. Translated: CALGELPHLGDTNDKLIF.

This clone appeared a few times. This likely traces to a read error, being one base from a far larger clone. The same CDR3 arises from other DNA sequences in this sample as well. The chain has TRAV29/DV5 and TRDJ2, with 9 nucleotides matching TRDD2. In germline, CDR1 is NSMFDY, CDR2 ISSIKDK. Trimming took 0 bases from V and 1 from J; bases not matched to a gene: 19. The CDR3 extends over 21 amino acids. Here the CDR3 DNA reads TGTGCAGCAAGCGCCCCTTCCTACGGCTACTGGGGACCTGATTTGACAGCACAACTCTTCTTT. It is translated as CAASAPSYGYWGPDLTAQLFF.

This clone is medium-sized. J is TRDJ1 and V is TRDV1; 7 bases fit TRDD3. This CDR3 comprises 21 residues. The trim removed 3 bases at V and 0 bases at J, leaving 22 bases unmatched. Per germline, CDR1 TSWWSYY and CDR2 QGS. The CDR3 DNA is TGTGCTCTTGGGGAGCCCCAGGTTTGGCCGGTACTGGGGACCGACACCGATAAACTCATCTTT. It yields the protein CALGEPQVWPVLGTDTDKLIF.

By frequency in the sample, this clone is medium-sized (0.01 to 0.1%). The rearrangement joins TRDV1 to TRDJ1; 12 bases map to TRDD3. From germline, CDR1 is TSWWSYY and CDR2 QGS. V was clipped by 8 bases and J by 6 bases; unmatched bases: 22. The CDR3 has 19 residues. CDR3 loop: CALQRSRELQYWGIHKLIF. The CDR3 coding sequence is TGTGCTCTTCAGCGCTCGCGGGAGCTTCAGTACTGGGGGATACATAAACTCATCTTT.

In this sample, this clone is large. The V gene is TRDV2, the J gene TRDJ1; 11 bases map to TRDD3. The V and J ends lost 2 bases and 0 bases, in that order; junction bases with no gene match: 7. The V gene's germline CDR1 is GEAIGNYY and CDR2 EKD. The CDR3 has 17 residues. The CDR3 reads CACDILGDKGYTDKLIF. The CDR3 DNA is TGTGCCTGTGACATACTGGGGGATAAAGGGTACACCGATAAACTCATCTTT.